A single sample gave rise to the 21 T cell receptor beta chains below, sequenced in a study of T cells in localized non-small cell lung cancer. Assay used: immunoSEQ multiplex PCR; TCRdb lists only in-frame clones, some missing. The sample includes about 5,100 clones, around 45% of them seen just once. The sequencing here drew on lung tumor tissue, taken before any cancer treatment. The receptors come from a man aged 40 to 70 with stage I lung adenocarcinoma.

The chain employs TRBV19 and TRBJ2-1; D remains unclear. The CDR3 is made up of 14 amino acids. CDR1 is LNHDA, CDR2 SQIVND, per germline (reference sequence). Trimming shortened V by 3 bases and J by 6 bases, and 12 bases separated the two germline ends. CDR3 nucleotide sequence: TGTGCCAGTAGTATCGTGCGGCAGAGCAATGAGCAGTTCTTC. Translation gives CASSIVRQSNEQFF.

The chain couples TRBV6-4 to TRBJ2-5; possible D gene TRBD1, 6 bases. This CDR3 is 15 amino acids long. The V end was cut by 5 bases, the J end by 5 bases, with 18 bases between. CDR1 and CDR2 from the germline V gene are MRHNA and SNTAGT. DNA for the CDR3: TGTGCCAGCAGTTATAGTTTCCCAGGGGCGGAGACCCAGTACTTC. Translated, it gives CASSYSFPGAETQYF.

This rearrangement joins TRBV28 to TRBJ2-7; TRBD2 aligns across 10 bases. Germline CDR1 MDHEN, CDR2 SYDVKM. The CDR3 sequence is 17 residues long. V lost 1 base to trimming and J lost 1 base; unmatched junction nucleotides: 7. As DNA, the CDR3 is TGTGCCAGCAGTTTATTAAAACTAGCGGGAATATCCTACGAGCAGTACTTC. Protein: CASSLLKLAGISYEQYF.

In its sample, this clone was seen a few times. The V and J genes are TRBV18 and TRBJ1-1, with D possibly TRBD1 on 6 matching bases. The V end lost 1 base, the J end lost 0 bases, and 9 bases lay between the germline ends. CDR1 and CDR2 (germline): KGHSH, LQKENI. The CDR3 loop spans 15 amino acids. CDR3 sequence: CASSPLQGMNTEAFF. The CDR3 DNA is TGTGCCAGCTCACCACTCCAGGGGATGAACACTGAAGCTTTCTTT.

By proportion, this clone is large. The V and J genes are TRBV6-8 and TRBJ1-1; no firm D call. V was pared by 3 bases and J by 6 bases, with 17 bases between. Looked up from germline, CDR1 is MNHGY and CDR2 is SAAAGT. This CDR3 comprises 15 residues. CDR3 DNA sequence: TGTGCCAGCAGTTATCGGCTTTCTCTTACTTCTGAAGCTTTCTTT. This translates into CASSYRLSLTSEAFF.

The V and J genes are TRBV19 and TRBJ2-7, with 9 positions matching TRBD2. CDR1 and CDR2 (germline): LNHDA, SQIVND (reference sequence). The CDR3 totals 15 residues. The ends lost 6 bases at V and 2 bases at J; junction bases unmatched: 8. Written as DNA, the CDR3 is TGTGCCAGTAGCCTACTAGCGGGCGGTACCTACGAGCAGTACTTC. Translated: CASSLLAGGTYEQYF.

The genes are TRBV11-3 and TRBJ1-2; tentatively, D is TRBD1 (6 bases). Trimming pared 4 bases from V and 7 bases from J, leaving 19 bases between. CDR3 length equals 15 residues. The germline CDR1 and CDR2 sequences are SGHNT and YENEEA. The CDR3 here is CASSSGGWGALGYTF. DNA of the CDR3: TGTGCCAGCAGCTCGGGAGGTTGGGGGGCACTTGGCTACACCTTC.

In its sample, this clone was seen a few times. The V and J genes are TRBV11-3 and TRBJ2-5; D may be TRBD1 (6 bases). CDR1 and CDR2 from the germline V gene are SGHNT and YENEEA. The CDR3 has 15 amino acids. Trimming shortened V by 3 bases and J by 0 bases, and 11 bases separated the two germline ends. The CDR3: CASSLGRGNQETQYF. In DNA form, the CDR3 reads TGTGCCAGCAGCTTGGGCAGGGGAAACCAAGAGACCCAGTACTTC.

This chain connects TRBV5-1 to TRBJ2-2, with D hard to call. Germline loops: CDR1 SGHRS, CDR2 YFSETQ. This CDR3 region has 14 residues. Trimming cost V 0 bases and J 3 bases, with 6 bases left between them. CDR3 bases: TGCGCCAGCAGCTTGGGGCAACACACCGGGGAGCTGTTTTTT. Translated, it gives CASSLGQHTGELFF.

By proportion, this clone is large. The chain joins TRBV28 to TRBJ2-5, with a weak D call TRBD1 (5 bases). Germline CDR1 is MDHEN and CDR2 is SYDVKM. Trimming cost V 8 bases and J 3 bases, with 25 bases left between them. The CDR3 has 17 amino acids. The CDR3 protein is CASQPEYPVGQEETQYF. CDR3 DNA sequence: TGTGCCAGCCAACCCGAATACCCAGTGGGGCAAGAAGAGACCCAGTACTTC. Looking up the rest from reference TRBV28 and TRBJ2-5 gives the full variable domain: DVKVTQSSRYLVKRTGEKVFLECVQDMDHENMFWYRQDPGLGLRLIYFSYDVKMKEKGDIPEGYSVSREKKERFSLILESASTNQTSMYLCASQPEYPVGQEETQYFGPGTRLLVL.

This clone was recorded a few times. The V gene is TRBV5-1, the J gene TRBJ1-1; D gene uncertain. V dropped 6 bases and J dropped 0 bases, with 15 bases sitting between them. Germline V lookup: CDR1 SGHRS, CDR2 YFSETQ. The CDR3 is made up of 15 amino acids. The CDR3 nucleotides read TGCGCCAGCACCCAGACGCAGCTTATGAACACTGAAGCTTTCTTT. This gives the protein CASTQTQLMNTEAFF.

This chain joins TRBV6-8 and TRBJ1-2, with TRBD1 as a possible D gene (5 bases). Germline V lookup: CDR1 MNHGY, CDR2 SAAAGT. The CDR3 has 13 amino acids. Trimming shortened V by 6 bases and J by 1 base, and 9 bases separated the two germline ends. The CDR3 here is CASRMTVNYGYTF. The CDR3 bases are TGTGCCAGCAGAATGACAGTTAACTATGGCTACACCTTC.

CDR3 coding DNA: TGTGCCAGCGGGTCCGGGACAGGCGGTAACATTCAGTACTTC. The encoded protein is CASGSGTGGNIQYF. V gene TRBV2 combines with J gene TRBJ2-4; the match to TRBD1 covers 8 bases. CDR1 SNHLY and CDR2 FYNNEI come from the germline V gene. The CDR3 contains 14 residues. J gave up 7 bases and V 8 bases, and 10 bases lay outside the gene matches. The variable domain in full, with the rest retrieved from reference TRBV2 and TRBJ2-4, is EPEVTQTPSHQVTQMGQEVILRCVPISNHLYFYWYRQILGQKVEFLVSFYNNEISEKSEIFDDQFSVERPDGSNFTLKIRSTKLEDSAMYFCASGSGTGGNIQYFGAGTRLSVL.

This sequence joins TRBV6-4 and TRBJ1-5; possible D gene TRBD1, 6 bases. The CDR3 sequence is 14 residues long. The V and J ends lost 5 bases and 6 bases respectively, with 14 bases between them. Looked up from germline, CDR1 is MRHNA and CDR2 is SNTAGT. The CDR3 bases are TGTGCCAGCAGTTGGCAGGGGAAAGGTCAGCCCCAGCATTTT. This encodes CASSWQGKGQPQHF.

There are a few counts of this clone. J is TRBJ2-1 and V is TRBV11-3; D is possibly TRBD1 or TRBD2 (5 bases each). The germline V gene encodes CDR1 SGHNT and CDR2 YENEEA. With 3 bases removed from V and 0 bases from J, the gap between germline ends came to 9 bases. This CDR3 has 15 residues. Here the CDR3 DNA reads TGTGCCAGCAGCTTTTCCGGGGCCTCCTACAATGAGCAGTTCTTC. It is translated as CASSFSGASYNEQFF.

This clone was found once. V gene TRBV10-2 combines with J gene TRBJ1-1; D is uncertain. The V end lost 6 bases, the J end lost 2 bases, and 10 bases lay between the germline ends. Germline assignment: CDR1 WSHSY and CDR2 SAAADI. The CDR3 length is 13 residues. In DNA, the CDR3 is TGCGCCAGCAGCCCGACGGGAAACACTGAAGCTTTCTTT. Amino acid sequence: CASSPTGNTEAFF.

J is TRBJ2-3 and V is TRBV30; 8 nucleotides match TRBD2. The CDR3 loop spans 12 amino acids. J lost 9 bases, V lost 7 bases, and 9 bases had no gene match. Germline values: CDR1 GTSNPN, CDR2 SVGIG (reference sequence). The chain's CDR3 is CALAGPPGTQYF. The CDR3 DNA reads as TGTGCCTTAGCGGGGCCGCCCGGAACGCAGTATTTT.

This clone showed up just a few times. This sequence joins TRBV11-3 and TRBJ2-1, with 10 nucleotides matching TRBD1. From germline, CDR1 is SGHNT and CDR2 YENEEA. Trimming took 6 bases from V and 10 from J; bases not matched to a gene: 12. The length of the CDR3 is 15 residues. The CDR3, as DNA: TGTGCCAGCAGATGGACCGGGACAGGGGTGGACGAGCAGTTCTTC. It is translated as CASRWTGTGVDEQFF.

This clone came up a few times. The rearrangement joins TRBV11-3 to TRBJ2-5, with 10 bases matching TRBD2. This CDR3 is 16 amino acids long. Germline loops: CDR1 SGHNT, CDR2 YENEEA. V was clipped by 2 bases and J by 0 bases; unmatched bases: 3. The CDR3 region is CASSLRLAGNQETQYF. The CDR3 nucleotides are TGTGCCAGCAGCTTACGACTAGCGGGCAACCAAGAGACCCAGTACTTC. The whole variable domain, filled in from reference TRBV11-3 and TRBJ2-5, reads EAGVVQSPRYKIIEKKQPVAFWCNPISGHNTLYWYLQNLGQGPELLIRYENEEAVDDSQLPKDRFSAERLKGVDSTLKIQPAELGDSAVYLCASSLRLAGNQETQYFGPGTRLLVL.

CDR3 loop: CAISTLTSGRGYEQFF. CDR3 nucleotides: TGTGCCATCAGCACATTGACTAGCGGGAGAGGGTATGAGCAGTTCTTC. The chain couples TRBV6-8 to TRBJ2-1, with 12 bases that match TRBD2. Germline CDR1 is MNHGY and CDR2 is SAAAGT. The V gene end was trimmed by 10 bases and the J gene end by 8 bases; junction bases not matched to a gene: 15. This CDR3 spans 16 amino acids.

This clone appeared once. The chain recombines TRBV11-3 with TRBJ2-7, with 7 bases identical to TRBD1. This CDR3 is built from 14 residues. Unmatched junction bases numbered 2, after V lost 1 base and J lost 2 bases. CDR1 is SGHNT and CDR2 is YENEEA in the germline V gene. The CDR3 spells CASSLGTGAYEQYF. The CDR3 nucleotides read TGTGCCAGCAGCTTAGGGACAGGAGCCTACGAGCAGTACTTC.